This T cell receptor (beta chain) was documented in a study of beta chain features in type 1 diabetes. Findings of the study overall: Moderately but significantly shorter TCRB CDR3s were found in Type 1 diabetes patients in all four CD4+ subsets. There was no resolution here of whether HLA type influences TCRB rearrangement. Compared with healthy donors, patients appeared to share more similar naive, central memory and regulatory TCRB repertoires.

Researchers reported sorting CD4+ naive, central memory, regulatory and stem cell-like memory cells via CD45RO/CCR7/CD25/CD127/CD95/CD27. TCRB transcripts that were expressed got sequenced, as all of the isolated RNA had been reverse transcribed. Sequencing was performed with immunoSEQ multiplex PCR; in TCRdb, only in-frame clones are kept and a portion is missing. Altogether about 240,000 clones are present, around 26% being singletons, with the ten largest covering roughly 4%. In this sample, this clone turned up a few times. The antigen remains unidentified. The clonotype comes from a man aged 30-40 years in good health. Specimen: central memory CD4+ T cells from blood.

In DNA, the CDR3 is TGTGCCAGCAGCATTAGCGGGACGAGGGGAGATACGCAGTATTTT. Protein sequence: CASSISGTRGDTQYF. The chain links TRBV14 to TRBJ2-3, with 8 bases fitting TRBD2. This CDR3 has 15 amino acids. V lost 5 bases and J lost 5; bases outside the gene matches: 9. Germline lookup yields CDR1 SGHDN and CDR2 FVKESK.